This T cell receptor (beta chain) is drawn from a study of CD8 T cells in Susac syndrome. Study details: Patients with Susac syndrome, at blood draw, were therapy-naive, on corticosteroids, or on intravenous immunoglobulin alone.

Reverse transcription of about 0.5 to 1 ug RNA was carried out with random hexamers. TCRdb re-called the immunoSEQ multiplex PCR reads through MiXCR, storing one row per CDR3 protein. Of about 240,000 distinct CDR3 sequences listed, almost 97% were seen once; the top ten hold roughly 0.1%. V was shortened by 2 bases and J by 7 bases, with 14 bases between the two germline ends. The germline V gene has CDR1 WNHNN and CDR2 SYGVQD (reference sequence). This CDR3 spans 14 amino acids. The study sequenced TCR beta in blood CD8+ and CD4+ T cells. Negative magnetic isolation gave CD8+ and CD4+ cells; FACS enriched CD8+ TEMRA.

V is TRBV10-1 and J is TRBJ1-1; TRBD1 is a possible D gene (6 bases). The receptor was isolated from a human donor with Susac syndrome. The sample taken for sequencing was CD4+ T cells from PBMCs. Written as DNA, the CDR3 is TGCGCCAGCAGTGAGGGGGGCTTCGTCAGTGAAGCTTTCTTT. This gives the protein CASSEGGFVSEAFF.